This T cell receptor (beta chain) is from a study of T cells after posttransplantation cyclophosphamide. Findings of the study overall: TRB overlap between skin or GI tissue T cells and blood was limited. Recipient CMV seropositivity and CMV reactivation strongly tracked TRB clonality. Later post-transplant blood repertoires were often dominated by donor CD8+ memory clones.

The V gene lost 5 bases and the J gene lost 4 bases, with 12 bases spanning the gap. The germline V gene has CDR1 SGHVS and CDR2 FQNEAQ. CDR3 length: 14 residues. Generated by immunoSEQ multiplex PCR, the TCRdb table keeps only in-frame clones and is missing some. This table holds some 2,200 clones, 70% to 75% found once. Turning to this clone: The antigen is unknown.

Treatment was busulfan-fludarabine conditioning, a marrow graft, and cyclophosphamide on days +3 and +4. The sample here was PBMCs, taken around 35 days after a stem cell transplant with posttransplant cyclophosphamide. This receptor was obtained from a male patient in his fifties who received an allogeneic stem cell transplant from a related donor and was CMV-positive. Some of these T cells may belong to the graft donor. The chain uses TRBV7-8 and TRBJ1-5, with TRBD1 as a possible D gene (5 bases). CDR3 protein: CASSVLRGNQPQHF. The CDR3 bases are TGTGCCAGCAGCGTGCTGCGGGGGAATCAGCCCCAGCATTTT. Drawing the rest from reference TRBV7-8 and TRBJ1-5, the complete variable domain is GAGVSQSPRYKVAKRGQDVALRCDPISGHVSLFWYQQALGQGPEFLTYFQNEAQLDKSGLPSDRFFAERPEGSVSTLKIQRTQQEDSAVYLCASSVLRGNQPQHFGDGTRLSIL.